A selection of T cell receptor beta chains follows, all from one sample in a study of T cell repertoires in cytomegalovirus infection. Antigen specificity for these receptors is unknown. TCRdb called the reads again in MiXCR, with one record for every CDR3 protein. Among about 500,000 distinct CDR3 sequences listed, roughly a third were seen once. Source: cultured PBMCs, taken from culture after CMV antigen stimulation. These TCRs come from a human donor in good health (CMV status not recorded). Some clones in this sample may be carry-over from other donors' samples. The CDR3 runs from the conserved cysteine through the conserved F or W.

V	CDR3
TRBV7-8	CASSLLAGALYNEQFF
TRBV20-1	CSARVVSLDYYGYTF
TRBV28	CASSSDRAKQYF
TRBV6-2/TRBV6-3	CASSFPPGQLNTEAFF
TRBV15	CATSRDSIRLYSNQPQHF
TRBV7-9	CASSREGGDEQFF
TRBV6-6	CASSVDRGLEQFF
TRBV7-9	CASSLSAGQGNIRGTF
TRBV6-1	CASSPPQGRGSPYF
TRBV20-1	CSGQSNTGELFF
TRBV6-1	CASSEAPGGHVDEQFF
TRBV12-3/TRBV12-4	CASIGDRNYGYTF